A selection of T cell receptor beta chains follows, all from one sample in a study of blood T cell repertoires in COVID-19. TCRdb keeps only in-frame clones here, not all; method: immunoSEQ multiplex PCR. This table has approximately 200,000 clones, about 88% appearing once. The sample was peripheral blood. The receptors come from a young woman with active or convalescent COVID-19. Each CDR3 is given with its conserved first and last residue. The order of the fields is D gene, CDR3 length, J gene, V gene, clone size, CDR3 protein, CDR3 DNA. A D gene is named only where the DNA matches it firmly. Expanded clones get a size class; other rows say once, few or many, or leave the size out.

>.|15|TRBJ2-3|TRBV7-9|.
CASSYTIRRTDTQYF
TGTGCCAGCAGCTATACTATAAGACGCACAGATACGCAGTATTTT
>.|16|TRBJ1-4|TRBV21-1|.
CASNGDRAGNNEKLFF
TGTGCCAGCAATGGAGACAGGGCAGGGAATAATGAAAAACTGTTTTTT
>TRBD1|15|TRBJ2-5|TRBV28|.
CASSLAGQGQETQYF
TGTGCCAGCAGTTTGGCGGGACAGGGTCAGGAGACCCAGTACTTC
>.|15|TRBJ1-5|TRBV9|.
CASSLGGGLGQPQHF
TGTGCCAGCAGCCTAGGAGGGGGACTAGGGCAGCCCCAGCATTTT
>TRBD1|13|TRBJ1-1|TRBV6-5|.
CASSYTGGTEAFF
TGTGCCAGCAGTTACACAGGGGGCACTGAAGCTTTCTTT
>TRBD2|17|TRBJ2-1|TRBV28|.
CASIPGGAGVSYNEQFF
TGTGCCAGCATCCCGGGAGGTGCGGGAGTCTCGTACAATGAGCAGTTCTTC
>.|13|TRBJ1-5|TRBV16|once
CASSQQGNQPQHF
TGTGCCAGCAGCCAACAGGGGAATCAGCCCCAGCATTTT
>.|15|TRBJ1-2|TRBV19|.
CASSISGQFPYGYTF
TGTGCCAGTAGTATCTCCGGACAGTTCCCTTATGGCTACACCTTC
>TRBD2|14|TRBJ2-1|TRBV10-2|few
CASSESFLAGDQVF
TGCGCCAGCAGTGAGTCGTTCCTAGCGGGGGACCAGGTCTTC
>.|12|TRBJ2-1|TRBV7-9|.
CASSLQANEQFF
TGTGCCAGCAGCCTGCAGGCCAATGAGCAGTTCTTC
>TRBD2|15|TRBJ2-1|TRBV11-3|.
CASSPGRASYNEQFF
TGTGCCAGCAGCCCCGGGAGGGCCTCCTACAATGAGCAGTTCTTC
>TRBD1|15|TRBJ1-3|TRBV5-1|.
CASSFDRGSGNTIYF
TGCGCCAGCAGCTTCGACAGGGGCTCTGGAAACACCATATATTTT
>.|15|TRBJ1-5|TRBV28|.
CASSFETGGRQPQHF
TGTGCCAGCAGTTTCGAGACAGGCGGTCGACAGCCCCAGCATTTT
>.|15|TRBJ1-1|TRBV10-1|.
CASSESAEANTEAFF
TGCGCCAGCAGTGAGTCTGCAGAGGCGAACACTGAAGCTTTCTTT
>.|13|TRBJ1-2|TRBV11-3|.
CASSLNRDYGYTF
TGTGCCAGCAGCTTAAACAGGGACTATGGCTACACCTTC
>TRBD1|18|TRBJ2-3|TRBV11-2|.
CASSYPNLLDRAPDTQYF
TGTGCCAGCAGCTACCCAAATCTACTGGACAGGGCGCCAGATACGCAGTATTTT
>.|15|TRBJ1-3|TRBV19|.
CASSIPASSGNTIYF
TGTGCCAGTAGTATCCCGGCTAGCTCTGGAAACACCATATATTTT
>.|14|TRBJ1-2|TRBV19|.
CASSASQGPYGYTF
TGTGCCAGTAGTGCCTCACAGGGCCCCTATGGCTACACCTTC
>.|15|TRBJ1-5|TRBV19|.
CASSVTAYSNQPQHF
TGTGCCAGTAGTGTGACAGCTTATAGCAATCAGCCCCAGCATTTT
>.|17|TRBJ2-3|TRBV15|.
CATSRDPTGRSTDTQYF
TGTGCCACCAGCAGAGATCCAACAGGGCGAAGCACAGATACGCAGTATTTT
>TRBD2|13|TRBJ2-1|TRBV30|.
CAWTSGWWAEQFF
TGTGCCTGGACTAGCGGTTGGTGGGCTGAGCAGTTCTTC
>.|12|TRBJ1-1|TRBV6-5|.
CAATVLNTEAFF
TGTGCCGCGACAGTACTGAACACTGAAGCTTTCTTT